The source of this T cell receptor (beta chain) is a study of blood T cell repertoires in COVID-19. There are 17 residues in the CDR3. Germline V gives CDR1 SGHNT, CDR2 YENEEA. V dropped 7 bases and J dropped 7; count of bases not matched to a gene: 11. Per the original data handling: Amplification of reference gene primers provided the estimated nucleated cell counts. Method: immunoSEQ multiplex PCR; TCRdb's copy keeps in-frame clones and lacks some. The DNA was the basis for D and trimming; V, J and clone size are from that table. The table records fewer than 110,000 clones, approximately 89% of them present only once.

The receptor comes from a man in his forties or fifties with active or convalescent COVID-19. The sequencing sample was made of peripheral blood. The rearrangement uses TRBV11-3 and TRBJ2-2; TRBD2 agrees at 14 bases. The CDR3 here is CASIAGTSGSSSGELFF. The CDR3 DNA follows: TGTGCCAGCATCGCCGGGACTAGCGGGAGTTCGAGCGGGGAGCTGTTTTTT.